What follows are 12 T cell receptor beta chains derived from one specimen sequenced in a study of blood T cells in healthy people across ages. A second about 7 to 12 cycle PCR used barcoded and J-beta primers. TCRdb re-analysed the 5' RACE reads in MiXCR, keeping a single row per CDR3 protein. The table records roughly 2 million distinct CDR3 sequences, around half of them present only once. The sequenced sample consisted of blood. The receptors were gathered from a middle-aged woman in good health.

This sequence joins TRBV5-1 and TRBJ1-2; no clear D gene. Germline values: CDR1 SGHRS, CDR2 YFSETQ. Trimming left V 0 bases short and J 7 bases short, with 10 bases between. The CDR3 spans 13 residues. The CDR3 region has the DNA TGCGCCAGCAGCTTGGGGGCCTTCGGTGGCTACACCTTC. Translation: CASSLGAFGGYTF. Based on the CDR3 plus reference TRBV5-1 and TRBJ1-2, the full variable domain is KAGVTQTPRYLIKTRGQQVTLSCSPISGHRSVSWYQQTPGQGLQFLFEYFSETQRNKGNFPGRFSGRQFSNSRSEMNVSTLELGDSALYLCASSLGAFGGYTFGSGTRLTVV.

The V call is TRBV6-2 or TRBV6-3, the J call TRBJ2-1; possibly TRBD2 for D (6 bases). Trimming removed 2 bases from V and 5 bases from J, with 13 bases in between. The germline V gene encodes CDR1 MNHEY and CDR2 SVGEGT. The CDR3 has 15 residues. The CDR3 DNA follows: TGTGCCAGCAGTTACAGGGCGGGGTTTAACAATGAGCAGTTCTTC. Translation: CASSYRAGFNNEQFF.

The chain links TRBV12-3 or TRBV12-4 to TRBJ2-3; 8 bases are shared with TRBD2. The CDR3 consists of 16 residues. V dropped 7 bases and J dropped 1; count of bases not matched to a gene: 10. CDR3 sequence (DNA): TGTGCCAGCAAAACTATAGCGGGACCTGGCACAGATACGCAGTATTTT. As protein: CASKTIAGPGTDTQYF.

This chain connects TRBV12-3 or TRBV12-4 to TRBJ1-1, with 8 bases that match TRBD1. The junction had 9 bases not matched to a gene; V was cut back by 6 bases and J by 0 bases. The CDR3 has 16 amino acids. CDR3 nucleotides: TGTGCCAGCAGCCCCACCGGGACAGGTATGAACACTGAAGCTTTCTTT. Residues: CASSPTGTGMNTEAFF.

This chain joins TRBV12-3 or TRBV12-4 and TRBJ2-6; the D gene could be TRBD1 or TRBD2 (6 bases each). V was shortened by 2 bases and J by 0 bases, with 17 bases between the two germline ends. The CDR3 is 19 residues long. The CDR3 spells CASSLSLGGLSSGANVLTF. The CDR3 DNA sequence: TGTGCCAGCAGTTTATCTTTGGGGGGCCTCAGCTCTGGGGCCAACGTCCTGACTTTC.

This clonotype was seen a single time. The V call is TRBV9, the J call TRBJ2-1; 8 positions agree with TRBD2. The ends lost 0 bases at V and 3 bases at J; junction bases unmatched: 17. CDR3 length: 20 amino acids. Germline V gives CDR1 SGDLS, CDR2 YYNGEE. CDR3 loop: CASSVEAFSAIAGFYNEQFF. The CDR3 region has the DNA TGTGCCAGCAGCGTAGAGGCCTTTTCTGCTATAGCGGGGTTCTACAATGAGCAGTTCTTC.

V is TRBV3-1 and J is TRBJ1-1; D is unresolved. Germline V CDR1 and CDR2: LGHDT, YNNKEL (reference sequence). CDR3 size: 15 residues. V was cut by 1 base and J by 1 base, with 10 bases left in between. The CDR3 here is CASSQGKQKNTEAFF. The CDR3 DNA reads TGTGCCAGCAGCCAAGGGAAACAGAAGAACACTGAAGCTTTCTTT.

This sequence joins TRBV27 and TRBJ2-3, with 11 bases matching TRBD1. Germline CDR1 and CDR2: MNHEY and SMNVEV (reference sequence). V shed 7 bases, J shed 4 bases, and the junction held 10 bases outside the gene matches. CDR3 size: 16 residues. For the CDR3, the DNA is TGTGCCAGCAATCCCCGGGACAGGGGGATCGCAGATACGCAGTATTTT. It translates to CASNPRDRGIADTQYF.

J is TRBJ1-1 and V is TRBV5-1; D not certain. The CDR3 is 16 amino acids. The ends were cut back, 4 bases at V and 1 base at J, with 17 bases in the middle. Germline V gene sequence: CDR1 SGHRS, CDR2 YFSETQ. CDR3 sequence: CASSVGLVKSNTEAFF. The CDR3 bases are TGCGCCAGCAGCGTGGGTTTGGTAAAATCGAACACTGAAGCTTTCTTT.

This chain joins TRBV7-8 and TRBJ2-5; a possible D gene is TRBD2 (5 bases). The CDR3 covers 16 residues. Germline CDR1 reads SGHVS; CDR2 reads FQNEAQ. Between the trimmed V and J ends, which lost 5 bases and 5 bases, there was a span of 21 bases. The CDR3 protein is CASSPSGWRAGETQYF. The CDR3 DNA sequence: TGTGCCAGCAGCCCTAGTGGTTGGCGGGCTGGGGAGACCCAGTACTTC.

This clonotype was recorded a few times. The genes are TRBV7-8 and TRBJ2-5, with D uncertain. Trimming took 2 bases from V and 5 from J, leaving 24 bases between them. This CDR3 contains 18 residues. Germline CDR1 reads SGHVS; CDR2 reads FQNEAQ. The chain's CDR3 is CASSLQVAFRRRAETQYF. As DNA, the CDR3 is TGTGCCAGCAGCTTACAAGTGGCCTTTCGACGTCGCGCTGAGACCCAGTACTTC.

V gene TRBV15 combines with J gene TRBJ1-2; perhaps TRBD1 as D (5 bases). V lost 5 bases and J lost 7, with 23 bases in between. This CDR3 spans 16 amino acids. The V gene's germline CDR1 is LNHNV and CDR2 YYDKDF (reference sequence). The CDR3 bases are TGTGCCACCAGCCCCGTTGCAGGGAGGAGACTTTTTGGCTACACCTTC. Translated, it gives CATSPVAGRRLFGYTF.